This TCR beta chain stems from a study of human T cells and chemical hapten exposure. TCRdb fed the RACE reads into MiXCR, producing one record per CDR3 protein. The sample holds 96,000 or so distinct CDR3 sequences, about 9.6% seen once. Time point reported: patch test 2, 6 weeks after DPC sensitization. Treatment given: therapeutic diphenylcyclopropenone sensitization with weekly scalp DPC. V was clipped by 2 bases and J by 3 bases; unmatched bases: 5. There are 15 residues in the CDR3. The germline CDR1 and CDR2 sequences are SQVTM and ANQGSEA. This clonotype occurred many times. This clonotype was obtained from a woman between 40 and 50 years old with alopecia areata. Some clones in this sample may be carry-over from other donors' samples. The sample here was whole blood, taken in connection with sensitization to the hapten diphenylcyclopropenone (DPC). The chain carries TRBV29-1 and TRBJ2-3, with 10 bases fitting TRBD1. CDR3 protein: CSVERQGARTDTQYF. Here the CDR3 DNA reads TGCAGCGTTGAAAGACAGGGGGCGCGGACAGATACGCAGTATTTT.